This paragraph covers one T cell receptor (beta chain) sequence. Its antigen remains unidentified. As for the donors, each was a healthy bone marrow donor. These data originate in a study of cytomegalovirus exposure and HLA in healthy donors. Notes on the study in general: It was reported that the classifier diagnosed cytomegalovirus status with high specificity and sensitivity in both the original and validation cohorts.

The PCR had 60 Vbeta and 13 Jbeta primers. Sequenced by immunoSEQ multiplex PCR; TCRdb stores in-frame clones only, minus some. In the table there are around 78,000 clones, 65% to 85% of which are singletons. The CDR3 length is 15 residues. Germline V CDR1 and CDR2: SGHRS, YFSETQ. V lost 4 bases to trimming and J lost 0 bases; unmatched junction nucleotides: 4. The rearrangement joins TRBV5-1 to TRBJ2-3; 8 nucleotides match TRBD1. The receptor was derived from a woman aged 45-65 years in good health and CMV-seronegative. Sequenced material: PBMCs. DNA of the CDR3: TGCGCCAGCAGCAAGGACAGGGATAGCACAGATACGCAGTATTTT. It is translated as CASSKDRDSTDTQYF.